A single sample is the source of the 32 T cell receptor beta chains below, sequenced in a study of cytomegalovirus exposure and HLA in healthy donors. Researchers ran the PCR with 60 Vbeta and 13 Jbeta primers. Generated by immunoSEQ multiplex PCR, the TCRdb table keeps only in-frame clones and is missing some. The repertoire table contains fewer than 150,000 clones. Sequenced: PBMCs. Source of these receptors: a man aged 40-55 years in good health and CMV-seronegative.

This sequence joins TRBV10-3 and TRBJ2-3, with 8 bases aligning to TRBD2. J lost 0 bases, V lost 4 bases, and 6 bases had no gene match. CDR3 size: 16 residues. Germline lookup yields CDR1 ENHRY and CDR2 SYGVKD. CDR3 coding DNA: TGTGCCATCAGTGTATCTAGCGGGCCTAGCACAGATACGCAGTATTTT. Its protein product is CAISVSSGPSTDTQYF.

V usage is TRBV5-1 and J usage is TRBJ2-7; D uncertain. CDR1 is SGHRS and CDR2 is YFSETQ in the germline V gene. The CDR3 length is 13 residues. V was shortened by 5 bases and J by 2 bases, with 11 bases between the two germline ends. The CDR3 region has the DNA TGCGCCAGCAGTTTCGACGGAGCCTACGAGCAGTACTTC. Its translation is CASSFDGAYEQYF.

The CDR3 bases are TGTGCCAGCTCAGCTGCAGGGGGCGGCAATCAGCCCCAGCATTTT. Translation: CASSAAGGGNQPQHF. The V call is TRBV18, the J call TRBJ1-5; 8 bases fit TRBD1. This CDR3 has 15 residues. Looked up from germline, CDR1 is KGHSH and CDR2 is LQKENI. Unmatched junction bases numbered 5, after V lost 5 bases and J lost 2 bases. Full variable domain (remainder filled in from reference TRBV18 and TRBJ1-5): NAGVMQNPRHLVRRRGQEARLRCSPMKGHSHVYWYRQLPEEGLKFMVYLQKENIIDESGMPKERFSAEFPKEGPSILRIQQVVRGDSAAYFCASSAAGGGNQPQHFGDGTRLSIL.

This rearrangement joins TRBV5-1 to TRBJ2-1; D is perhaps TRBD2 (6 bases). The CDR3 consists of 13 residues. Germline-derived CDR1 and CDR2 are SGHRS and YFSETQ. Trimming removed 7 bases at V and 0 bases at J, with 8 bases between. CDR3 bases: TGCGCCAGCGGGACTTTCTCCTACAATGAGCAGTTCTTC. Amino acids: CASGTFSYNEQFF.

The chain carries TRBV4-2 and TRBJ2-7; the match to TRBD2 covers 7 bases. The CDR3 totals 12 residues. The V gene end was trimmed by 5 bases and the J gene end by 8 bases; junction bases not matched to a gene: 6. The V gene's germline CDR1 is LGHNA and CDR2 YNFKEQ. The CDR3 bases are TGTGCCAGCAGCAGAAGCGGGGAGCAGCAGTACTTC. Translating it yields CASSRSGEQQYF.

This chain connects TRBV5-4 to TRBJ2-7, with 7 bases aligning to TRBD1. V was clipped by 5 bases and J by 0 bases; unmatched bases: 5. Germline V gene lookup returns CDR1 SGHNT and CDR2 YYREEE (reference sequence). CDR3 size: 14 residues. The CDR3 is CASSLTGSSYEQYF. The CDR3, as DNA: TGTGCCAGCAGTTTGACAGGGAGCTCCTACGAGCAGTACTTC.

J is TRBJ2-3 and V is TRBV28; D may be TRBD2 (6 bases). The CDR3 covers 16 residues. Germline CDR1 MDHEN, CDR2 SYDVKM. Trimming removed 6 bases from V and 1 base from J, with 17 bases in between. CDR3 DNA: TGTGCCAGCAGATCCTCCGGGGGAAGACGCACAGATACGCAGTATTTT. This codes for CASRSSGGRRTDTQYF.

The rearrangement links TRBV12-5 to TRBJ2-3; 9 nucleotides line up with TRBD2. The germline CDR1 and CDR2 sequences are LGHNT and FRNRAP. CDR3 size: 15 residues. The J segment lost 10 bases and the V segment lost 6 bases, leaving 14 bases of the junction unmatched. The CDR3 DNA follows: TGTGCTAGTGGGTCCCTGGCGGGGGGGCCCAATCCGCAGTATTTT. Translated, it gives CASGSLAGGPNPQYF.

The CDR3 here is CASSSQGNSNQPQHF. The CDR3 nucleotides are TGTGCCAGCAGCTCCCAGGGGAATAGCAATCAGCCCCAGCATTTT. The chain carries TRBV7-9 and TRBJ1-5; D is perhaps TRBD1 (6 bases). Germline CDR1 SEHNR, CDR2 FQNEAQ (reference sequence). The length of the CDR3 is 15 residues. V was trimmed by 4 bases and J by 0 bases, leaving 10 bases between them.

About this clone itself: This specimen includes other DNA sequences encoding the same CDR3. The J gene is TRBJ1-5, the V gene TRBV19; no reliable D call. Looked up from germline, CDR1 is LNHDA and CDR2 is SQIVND (reference sequence). The length of the CDR3 is 13 residues. V lost 11 bases to trimming and J lost 6 bases, with 17 bases between them. The CDR3 region is CAEKAEGVQPQHF. CDR3 coding DNA: TGTGCCGAAAAAGCGGAGGGTGTTCAGCCCCAGCATTTT.

The chain combines TRBV28 with TRBJ2-7; D is possibly TRBD2 (6 bases). There are 15 residues in the CDR3. Germline assignment: CDR1 MDHEN and CDR2 SYDVKM. Trimming shortened V by 4 bases and J by 3 bases, and 16 bases separated the two germline ends. In DNA, the CDR3 is TGTGCCAGCAGTTCAGACCCGGGACTCATCTACGAGCAGTACTTC. Amino acids: CASSSDPGLIYEQYF.

This sequence joins TRBV13 and TRBJ1-1; tentative D call: TRBD1 (5 bases). CDR3 size: 14 residues. V shed 3 bases and J shed 4 bases, with 12 bases lying between them. Germline V lookup: CDR1 PRHDT, CDR2 FYEKMQ (reference sequence). The CDR3 loop reads CASSFQEGSTEAFF. The DNA for the CDR3 is TGTGCCAGCAGCTTTCAGGAGGGGAGCACTGAAGCTTTCTTT.

CDR3 amino acids: CASSSIPGTRPNYGYTF. The CDR3 DNA reads TGTGCCAGCAGTTCCATCCCCGGGACACGGCCTAACTATGGCTACACCTTC. The rearrangement links TRBV7-9 to TRBJ1-2; TRBD1 might be the D (6 bases). This CDR3 is built from 17 residues. The germline gives CDR1 SEHNR, CDR2 FQNEAQ (reference sequence). V was cut by 6 bases and J by 0 bases, with 20 bases left in between.

The gene calls are TRBV18 and TRBJ1-2; D is unclear. The CDR3 spans 15 residues. Germline V lookup: CDR1 KGHSH, CDR2 LQKENI. The germline V and J ends were trimmed by 5 bases and 0 bases, with 13 bases remaining between them. Here the CDR3 DNA reads TGTGCCAGCTCAGAAGAGGGCCTCGCTAACTATGGCTACACCTTC. Translation gives CASSEEGLANYGYTF.

The chain recombines TRBV6-5 with TRBJ2-5; 8 bases are shared with TRBD1. The J call may be in error: the DNA end matches TRBJ2-7 better. CDR1 is MNHEY and CDR2 is SVGAGI in the germline V gene. This CDR3 contains 14 residues. As DNA, the CDR3 is TGTGCCAGCAGTCCAGGGGGCAAGGAGGACGAGCAGTACTTC. This sequence encodes CASSPGGKEDEQYF.

The chain uses TRBV5-6 and TRBJ1-5; D remains ambiguous. Germline V gene data show CDR1 as SGHDT and CDR2 as YYEEEE. The CDR3 spans 14 residues. V was shortened by 0 bases and J by 7 bases, with 11 bases between the two germline ends. The CDR3 region is CASSLGSSEQPQHF. The CDR3 bases are TGTGCCAGCAGCTTGGGCTCGAGCGAGCAGCCCCAGCATTTT.

The rearrangement uses TRBV5-4 and TRBJ1-3, with D maybe TRBD1 (5 bases). The CDR3 loop spans 16 amino acids. Per germline, CDR1 SGHNT and CDR2 YYREEE (reference sequence). Trimming left V 0 bases short and J 6 bases short, with 16 bases between. CDR3 protein: CASSLGAQGRENTIYF. The CDR3 bases are TGTGCCAGCAGCTTGGGGGCCCAGGGCAGAGAAAACACCATATATTTT. Together with reference TRBV5-4 and TRBJ1-3, the CDR3 gives the full variable domain: ETGVTQSPTHLIKTRGQQVTLRCSSQSGHNTVSWYQQALGQGPQFIFQYYREEENGRGNFPPRFSGLQFPNYSSELNVNALELDDSALYLCASSLGAQGRENTIYFGEGSWLTVV.

The chain links TRBV28 to TRBJ1-1, with TRBD1 identical over 7 bases. Trimming at V came to 8 bases and at J to 1 base, leaving 7 bases not matched to a gene. The CDR3 loop spans 14 amino acids. Germline CDR1 and CDR2: MDHEN and SYDVKM. In nucleotides, the CDR3 is TGTGCCAGCCGATTGGGACAGTCGAACACTGAAGCTTTCTTT. It yields the protein CASRLGQSNTEAFF. Drawing the rest from reference TRBV28 and TRBJ1-1, the complete variable domain is DVKVTQSSRYLVKRTGEKVFLECVQDMDHENMFWYRQDPGLGLRLIYFSYDVKMKEKGDIPEGYSVSREKKERFSLILESASTNQTSMYLCASRLGQSNTEAFFGQGTRLTVV.

V is TRBV4-3 and J is TRBJ1-2; no clear D gene. This CDR3 comprises 13 residues. The germline CDR1 and CDR2 sequences are LGHNA and YSLEER. Between the trimmed V and J ends, which lost 0 bases and 8 bases, there was a span of 10 bases. The CDR3 sequence: CASSQEPGNGYTF. CDR3 DNA: TGCGCCAGCAGCCAAGAGCCCGGGAACGGCTACACCTTC.

The rearrangement uses TRBV10-3 and TRBJ2-7, with a tentative D call TRBD2 (5 bases). Trimming pared 11 bases from V and 4 bases from J, leaving 12 bases between. The germline V gene has CDR1 ENHRY and CDR2 SYGVKD. The CDR3 sequence is 11 residues long. DNA of the CDR3: TGTGCCGCCTCCCGGGATTACGAGCAGTACTTC. This gives the protein CAASRDYEQYF.

The rearrangement links TRBV6-5 to TRBJ2-3, with TRBD1 matching over 8 bases. The CDR3 has 15 residues. CDR1 and CDR2 from the germline V gene are MNHEY and SVGAGI. J gave up 0 bases and V 6 bases, and 5 bases lay outside the gene matches. The CDR3 spells CASSPWTGSTDTQYF. The DNA for the CDR3 is TGTGCCAGCAGCCCTTGGACAGGGAGCACAGATACGCAGTATTTT.

V is TRBV9 and J is TRBJ2-7; D remains unclear. Per germline, CDR1 SGDLS and CDR2 YYNGEE. Trimming took 3 bases from V and 2 from J, leaving 9 bases between them. This CDR3 has 13 amino acids. The CDR3 loop is CASSAGVTYEQYF. The CDR3 bases are TGTGCCAGCAGCGCCGGAGTTACCTACGAGCAGTACTTC.

The rearrangement links TRBV7-3 to TRBJ1-6; D not certain. The CDR3 length is 13 residues. The germline V and J ends were trimmed by 1 base and 10 bases, with 8 bases remaining between them. CDR1 SGHTA and CDR2 FQGTGA come from the germline V gene. The CDR3 coding sequence is TGTGCCAGCAGCTTAAGTGGAGGGTCACCCCTCCACTTT. Its translation: CASSLSGGSPLHF.

This sequence joins TRBV7-3 and TRBJ1-1; 10 nucleotides match TRBD1. The CDR3 is made up of 13 amino acids. With V trimmed by 8 bases and J by 5 bases, 5 bases remained unmatched. The germline CDR1 and CDR2 sequences are SGHTA and FQGTGA. Written as DNA, the CDR3 is TGTGCCAGCGCCAGGACAGGGGGGACTGAAGCTTTCTTT. Its protein is CASARTGGTEAFF.

The genes are TRBV6-5 and TRBJ2-7; D possibly corresponds to TRBD1 (5 bases). In germline, CDR1 is MNHEY, CDR2 SVGAGI. Trimming pared 10 bases from V and 0 bases from J, leaving 10 bases between. The CDR3 totals 12 residues. This chain's CDR3 is CATRQSSYEQYF. As DNA, the CDR3 is TGTGCCACCCGACAGTCCTCCTACGAGCAGTACTTC.

The genes are TRBV4-1 and TRBJ2-5; 8 positions match TRBD2. CDR3 length: 14 residues. Germline CDR1 and CDR2: MGHRA and YSYEKL. Unmatched junction bases numbered 6, after V lost 4 bases and J lost 5 bases. The CDR3 nucleotides read TGCGCCAGCAGCCTACTTGGCGGGGGGGAGACCCAGTACTTC. It specifies CASSLLGGGETQYF.

The chain carries TRBV10-3 and TRBJ1-2, with a weak D call TRBD1 (6 bases). CDR3 length: 14 amino acids. Germline CDR1 is ENHRY and CDR2 is SYGVKD. The V gene lost 4 bases and the J gene lost 9 bases, with 18 bases spanning the gap. CDR3: CAISGTADKGSYTF. For the CDR3, the DNA is TGTGCCATCAGTGGGACAGCAGATAAGGGCAGCTACACCTTC.

V is TRBV10-2 and J is TRBJ2-7, with D perhaps TRBD1 (6 bases). V gave up 6 bases and J gave up 2 bases, with 14 bases separating them. The CDR3 spans 14 residues. Germline V CDR1 and CDR2: WSHSY, SAAADI. The CDR3 nucleotides read TGCGCCAGCAGAGTAACAGGGTCCCCCTACGAGCAGTACTTC. The encoded protein is CASRVTGSPYEQYF.

V gene TRBV19 combines with J gene TRBJ2-3; no clear D gene. V was clipped by 3 bases and J by 2 bases, with 12 bases between them. Germline CDR1 reads LNHDA; CDR2 reads SQIVND (reference sequence). The CDR3 is 15 amino acids. DNA for the CDR3: TGTGCCAGTAGTATCTACCCCAACCCCACAGATACGCAGTATTTT. It is translated as CASSIYPNPTDTQYF.

The chain links TRBV4-1 to TRBJ2-1, with D possibly TRBD1 on 6 matching bases. Germline-derived CDR1 and CDR2 are MGHRA and YSYEKL. The CDR3 has 17 residues. V lost 0 bases, J lost 1 base, and 13 bases lay in between. Here the CDR3 DNA reads TGCGCCAGCAGCCAAGATCCAGGGGCACGTTCCTACAATGAGCAGTTCTTC. This translates into CASSQDPGARSYNEQFF.

The chain recombines TRBV4-3 with TRBJ2-7; 7 nucleotides line up with TRBD2. Germline CDR1 and CDR2: LGHNA and YSLEER. Losses at the gene ends were 4 bases for V and 2 bases for J; bases not matched to a gene: 8. The CDR3 is 15 amino acids. The CDR3, as DNA: TGCGCCAGCAGCCCGTTGAGAGCGGGACCCTACGAGCAGTACTTC. Its protein is CASSPLRAGPYEQYF.

V is TRBV7-9 and J is TRBJ2-5; 10 nucleotides align to TRBD1. The closer fit of TRBJ2-7 to the DNA end suggests the J call may be wrong. The CDR3 extends over 14 amino acids. The V gene's germline CDR1 is SEHNR and CDR2 FQNEAQ (reference sequence). The CDR3 sequence is CASSLRTGGYEQYF. The CDR3 DNA sequence: TGTGCCAGCAGCCTCCGGACAGGGGGCTACGAGCAGTACTTC.